A single sample gave rise to the 19 T cell receptor beta chains below, sequenced in a study of T cell responses to AZD1222 COVID-19 vaccine. Generated by immunoSEQ multiplex PCR, the TCRdb table keeps only in-frame clones and is missing some. The data show approximately 140,000 clones, with about nine tenths seen just once and 3.4% held by the top ten. This sample comprised peripheral blood, obtained on day 0 of AZD1222 vaccination. Every receptor here comes from an adult in good health.

This clone turned up a few times. The chain combines TRBV19 with TRBJ2-7; 9 nucleotides agree with TRBD2. J lost 5 bases, V lost 10 bases, and 9 bases had no gene match. This CDR3 spans 13 amino acids. Per the germline V gene, CDR1 is LNHDA and CDR2 is SQIVND (reference sequence). The CDR3 here is CATAGGAEDEQYF. The CDR3 bases are TGTGCCACCGCGGGGGGGGCTGAGGACGAGCAGTACTTC.

The chain uses TRBV29-1 and TRBJ1-6, with no clear D. The CDR3 loop spans 13 amino acids. In germline, CDR1 is SQVTM, CDR2 ANQGSEA. Deletions cut 4 bases from V and 9 bases from J, with 13 bases between. This CDR3 reads CSVVAGDGSPLHF. CDR3 bases: TGCAGCGTTGTGGCAGGAGACGGTTCACCCCTCCACTTT. The full variable domain, completed using reference TRBV29-1 and TRBJ1-6, is SAVISQKPSRDICQRGTSLTIQCQVDSQVTMMFWYRQQPGQSLTLIATANQGSEATYESGFVIDKFPISRPNLTFSTLTVSNMSPEDSSIYLCSVVAGDGSPLHFGNGTRLTVT.

The J gene is TRBJ1-1, the V gene TRBV7-2; D is unresolved. Germline CDR1 SGHTA, CDR2 FQGNSA. Trimming pared 4 bases from V and 2 bases from J, leaving 11 bases between. The length of the CDR3 is 14 residues. The CDR3 DNA reads as TGTGCCAGCAGCTCCCGGGATAGTAACACTGAAGCTTTCTTT. Protein sequence: CASSSRDSNTEAFF.

The chain has TRBV24-1 and TRBJ2-7; a possible D gene is TRBD1 (6 bases). Looked up from germline, CDR1 is KGHDR and CDR2 is SFDVKD. There are 15 residues in the CDR3. V shed 1 base and J shed 9 bases, with 18 bases lying between them. Here the CDR3 reads CATSDFVPGAGGQYF. CDR3 nucleotide sequence: TGTGCCACCAGTGATTTTGTTCCAGGGGCTGGTGGGCAGTACTTC.

V and J are TRBV5-1 and TRBJ1-2; TRBD1 aligns across 7 bases. CDR1 and CDR2 from the germline V gene are SGHRS and YFSETQ. V lost 4 bases and J lost 4; bases outside the gene matches: 4. There are 13 residues in the CDR3. The chain's CDR3 is CASSIDRAYGYTF. CDR3 in DNA: TGCGCCAGCAGCATCGACAGGGCCTATGGCTACACCTTC.

The chain is built from TRBV27 and TRBJ1-4; a weak D match, TRBD1 (6 bases). Per the germline V gene, CDR1 is MNHEY and CDR2 is SMNVEV (reference sequence). The length of the CDR3 is 17 residues. V was pared by 4 bases and J by 6 bases, with 21 bases between. Here the CDR3 reads CASSSGQPDWNYEKLFF. CDR3 in DNA: TGTGCCAGCAGTTCTGGACAGCCCGACTGGAATTATGAAAAACTGTTTTTT.

The chain combines TRBV4-1 with TRBJ2-7; 7 bases align to TRBD1. With V trimmed by 5 bases and J by 3 bases, 4 bases remained unmatched. This CDR3 is 13 amino acids long. CDR1 is MGHRA, CDR2 YSYEKL, per germline. The chain's CDR3 is CASSTGQVYEQYF. The DNA for the CDR3 is TGCGCCAGCAGCACAGGACAGGTCTACGAGCAGTACTTC.

The table lists this clone with a count of one. The chain links TRBV11-2 to TRBJ2-7, with D possibly TRBD1 on 5 matching bases. Germline V CDR1 and CDR2: SGHAT, FQNNGV. Trimming shortened V by 2 bases and J by 2 bases, and 10 bases separated the two germline ends. The CDR3 is 14 amino acids. CDR3 amino acids: CASSLWGATYEQYF. The CDR3 DNA follows: TGTGCCAGCAGCTTATGGGGCGCTACCTACGAGCAGTACTTC. The whole variable domain, filled in from reference TRBV11-2 and TRBJ2-7, reads EAGVAQSPRYKIIEKRQSVAFWCNPISGHATLYWYQQILGQGPKLLIQFQNNGVVDDSQLPKDRFSAERLKGVDSTLKIQPAKLEDSAVYLCASSLWGATYEQYFGPGTRLTVT.

The chain employs TRBV11-3 and TRBJ2-5, with 11 bases lining up with TRBD2. CDR3 length: 15 amino acids. After removal of 6 bases from V and 1 base from J, the junction contained 4 bases not matched to a gene. The germline V gene has CDR1 SGHNT and CDR2 YENEEA. In nucleotides, the CDR3 is TGTGCCAGCAGTCGGACTAGCGGGCCCCAAGAGACCCAGTACTTC. This codes for CASSRTSGPQETQYF.

This chain uses TRBV19 with TRBJ2-3; TRBD2 matches at 13 bases. The CDR3 runs 17 residues. J was trimmed by 0 bases and V by 10 bases; bases with no gene match: 10. Looked up from germline, CDR1 is LNHDA and CDR2 is SQIVND (reference sequence). The CDR3 is CATSAGLAGASTDTQYF. The CDR3 DNA follows: TGTGCCACCTCGGCAGGACTAGCGGGAGCTAGCACAGATACGCAGTATTTT.

This clone was counted a single time. The chain joins TRBV5-6 to TRBJ1-3, with D unresolved. The CDR3 loop spans 16 amino acids. The germline CDR1 and CDR2 sequences are SGHDT and YYEEEE. V shed 0 bases and J shed 0 bases, with 10 bases lying between them. The DNA for the CDR3 is TGTGCCAGCAGCTTGGCCGCGGGCTTCTCTGGAAACACCATATATTTT. Translated: CASSLAAGFSGNTIYF.

The V call is TRBV7-8, the J call TRBJ1-1; possibly TRBD1 for D (6 bases). V was trimmed by 6 bases and J by 3 bases, leaving 11 bases between them. The CDR3 contains 13 residues. Looked up from germline, CDR1 is SGHVS and CDR2 is FQNEAQ. The CDR3 nucleotides read TGTGCCAGCAGAACAGGGTCGGACACTGAAGCTTTCTTT. Protein: CASRTGSDTEAFF.

This clone has just a few counts. The gene calls are TRBV11-2 and TRBJ2-2, with 7 bases that match TRBD1. The CDR3 has 15 amino acids. Germline V gene lookup returns CDR1 SGHAT and CDR2 FQNNGV. The V segment lost 5 bases and the J segment 8 bases; nucleotides outside the gene matches: 11. CDR3 residues: CASSNNRGLTGELFF. The CDR3 nucleotides are TGTGCCAGCAGCAACAACAGGGGTTTGACTGGGGAGCTGTTTTTT.

A note on this clone: Distinct nucleotide sequences in the sample also encode this CDR3. The chain combines TRBV19 with TRBJ1-3; TRBD1 might be the D (5 bases). The CDR3 contains 14 residues. Germline CDR1 reads LNHDA; CDR2 reads SQIVND (reference sequence). V was cut by 3 bases and J by 1 base, with 7 bases left in between. The DNA for the CDR3 is TGTGCCAGTAGTATCCGGGGGTCTGGAAACACCATATATTTT. Residues: CASSIRGSGNTIYF. The variable domain in full, completed from reference TRBV19 and TRBJ1-3, reads DGGITQSPKYLFRKEGQNVTLSCEQNLNHDAMYWYRQDPGQGLRLIYYSQIVNDFQKGDIAEGYSVSREKKESFPLTVTSAQKNPTAFYLCASSIRGSGNTIYFGEGSWLTVV.

This chain links TRBV3-1 (or the pseudogene TRBV3-2) with TRBJ1-1, with 7 bases that match TRBD1. The V and J ends lost 4 bases and 4 bases, in that order; junction bases with no gene match: 3. Germline V CDR1 and CDR2: LGHDT, YNNKEL (reference sequence). The CDR3 extends over 13 amino acids. The CDR3 DNA follows: TGTGCCAGCAGCCCGACAGGGATCACTGAAGCTTTCTTT. The encoded protein is CASSPTGITEAFF.

This chain links TRBV18 with TRBJ2-1; TRBD1 aligns across 9 bases. The CDR3 extends over 16 amino acids. Trimming at V came to 3 bases and at J to 7 bases, leaving 10 bases not matched to a gene. The germline V gene encodes CDR1 KGHSH and CDR2 LQKENI. The CDR3 here is CASSPRGRDRVNEQFF. For the CDR3, the DNA is TGTGCCAGCTCACCGCGAGGTAGGGACAGGGTTAATGAGCAGTTCTTC.

This clone has only a few counts. This sequence joins TRBV7-6 and TRBJ2-1; TRBD2 might be the D (5 bases). This CDR3 comprises 13 residues. Germline V gene data show CDR1 as SGHVS and CDR2 as FNYEAQ. V shed 2 bases and J shed 7 bases, with 9 bases lying between them. The CDR3 is CASSLLAWNEQFF. Written as DNA, the CDR3 is TGTGCCAGCAGCTTACTAGCTTGGAATGAGCAGTTCTTC.

This clone was counted once. V usage is TRBV18 and J usage is TRBJ2-1; tentative D call: TRBD2 (6 bases). The CDR3 totals 15 residues. V lost 3 bases, J lost 3 bases, and 12 bases lay in between. Germline V gene sequence: CDR1 KGHSH, CDR2 LQKENI. This CDR3 is CASSPTGEGYNEQFF. In DNA, the CDR3 is TGTGCCAGCTCACCGACGGGAGAGGGCTACAATGAGCAGTTCTTC.

The chain is built from TRBV29-1 and TRBJ1-2; perhaps TRBD1 as D (5 bases). Germline CDR1 reads SQVTM; CDR2 reads ANQGSEA. Trimming took 7 bases from V and 5 from J, leaving 17 bases between them. The length of the CDR3 is 13 residues. The CDR3 DNA reads TGCAGCGGGGCTCAGGGACCCGATTATGGCTACACCTTC. Encoded protein: CSGAQGPDYGYTF. The whole variable domain, remainder taken from reference TRBV29-1 and TRBJ1-2, is SAVISQKPSRDICQRGTSLTIQCQVDSQVTMMFWYRQQPGQSLTLIATANQGSEATYESGFVIDKFPISRPNLTFSTLTVSNMSPEDSSIYLCSGAQGPDYGYTFGSGTRLTVV.